This TCR beta chain was captured in a study of shared clonotypes between healthy human individuals. Whole-study context: Per-donor plates numbered three CD4 naive, three CD4 memory, two CD8 naive and one CD8 memory.

It was CD45RO-negative cells, positively selected for CCR7, that made up naive CD8 cells, with terminally differentiated effector memory CD45RA+ cells excluded. Donors were healthy HIV-negative adults without recent acute infections or vaccinations. A note on this clone: Antigen specificity is unknown.

Findings of the study overall: Clonotypes which were not shared had lower generation probabilities than clonotypes that all four donors shared. Only blood was sampled; tissue repertoires likely differ.

Profiled with immunoSEQ multiplex PCR; TCRdb holds only in-frame clones, not every one. The sample lists millions of clones; roughly 91% were seen once. The specimen was naive CD8+ T cells from PBMCs. The receptor's source is a man aged 18 to 29 in good health. Some clones in this sample may be carry-over from other donors' samples.

For the CDR3, the DNA is TGTGCCAGCAGCTCTATAGGAACAGCTGTGAACACTGAAGCTTTCTTT. Amino acids: CASSSIGTAVNTEAFF. The rearrangement uses TRBV4-2 and TRBJ1-1; D is ambiguous. CDR1 is LGHNA, CDR2 YNFKEQ, per germline. The V gene lost 5 bases and the J gene lost 0 bases, with 16 bases spanning the gap. The CDR3 covers 16 residues.